This T cell receptor (beta chain) stems from a study of CXCR3-negative and CXCR3-positive naive CD8 T cells. As concerns this clonotype: Its specificity is not known.

Broader study findings: Higher TRB CDR3 hydrophobicity marked CXCR3-positive naive cells relative to CXCR3-negative naive cells.

Libraries were UMI-labeled 5' RACE TRB cDNA. One entry per CDR3 protein, without DNA, is what TCRdb gives after re-calling the 5' RACE reads. The sample data list roughly 50,000 distinct CDR3 sequences. The TCR was taken from a human donor in good health. Some clones in this sample may be carry-over from other donors' samples. The sequenced sample consisted of naive CXCR3+ CD8+ T cells from blood. Stated subset: CD45RO-CCR7+CD27+CD95- naive CD8+ T cells expressing CXCR3 (TNR3+).

The CDR3 protein is CASSPDTGAKNIQYF. J is TRBJ2-4 and V is TRBV19. The germline V gene encodes CDR1 LNHDA and CDR2 SQIVND (reference sequence). The CDR3 is 15 amino acids. Together with reference TRBV19 and TRBJ2-4, the CDR3 gives the full variable domain: DGGITQSPKYLFRKEGQNVTLSCEQNLNHDAMYWYRQDPGQGLRLIYYSQIVNDFQKGDIAEGYSVSREKKESFPLTVTSAQKNPTAFYLCASSPDTGAKNIQYFGAGTRLSVL.